This TCR beta chain was sequenced for a study of blood T cell repertoires in COVID-19. Study in general: Sample material is recorded as cDNA or gDNA derived from T cells, B-cell-depleted T cells, or PBMCs.

In the source study's methods: From reference gene primer amplification, estimates of nucleated cell counts were derived. Sequencing was performed with immunoSEQ multiplex PCR; in TCRdb, only in-frame clones are kept and a portion is missing. That table furnishes V, J and clone size, whereas the DNA furnished D and trimming. The repertoire consists of approximately 80,000 clones, with over 80% occurring once and the leading ten covering more than 2%. Trimming removed 0 bases from V and 1 base from J, with 7 bases in between. CDR1 is SGHNT and CDR2 is YYREEE in the germline V gene (reference sequence). There are 14 residues in the CDR3.

The TCR comes from a woman aged 70 to 79 with acute or convalescent COVID-19. The sample consisted of peripheral blood. This sequence joins TRBV5-4 and TRBJ1-2; no definite D call. The CDR3 sequence is CASSLVSVNYGYTF. DNA for the CDR3: TGTGCCAGCAGCTTGGTTTCAGTTAACTATGGCTACACCTTC.